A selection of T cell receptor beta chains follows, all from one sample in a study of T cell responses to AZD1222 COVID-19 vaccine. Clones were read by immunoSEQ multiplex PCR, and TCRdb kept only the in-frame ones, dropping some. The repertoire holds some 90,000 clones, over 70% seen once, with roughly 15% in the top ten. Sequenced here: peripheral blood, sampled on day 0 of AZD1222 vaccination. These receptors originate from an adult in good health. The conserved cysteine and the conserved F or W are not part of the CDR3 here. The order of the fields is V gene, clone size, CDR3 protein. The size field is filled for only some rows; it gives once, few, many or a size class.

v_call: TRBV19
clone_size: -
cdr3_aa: ASSPDPTEAF

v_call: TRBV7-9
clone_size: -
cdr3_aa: ASSLGEGHFYRQY

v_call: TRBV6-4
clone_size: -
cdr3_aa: ASARDRNTEAF

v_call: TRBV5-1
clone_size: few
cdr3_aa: ASSLWASYEQY

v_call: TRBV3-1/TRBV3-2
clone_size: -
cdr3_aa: ASSQGGQPQH

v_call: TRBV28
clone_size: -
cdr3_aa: ASRGSGVYYEQY

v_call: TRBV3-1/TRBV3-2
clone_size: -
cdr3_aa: ASSQAATGAIGGRTDTQY

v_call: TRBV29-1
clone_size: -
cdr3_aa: SAGGGLDTGELF

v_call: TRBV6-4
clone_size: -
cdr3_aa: ASSWTGNRNTEAF

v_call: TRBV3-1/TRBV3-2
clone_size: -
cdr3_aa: ASSQGRGRGEKLF

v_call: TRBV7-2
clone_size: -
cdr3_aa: ASSLSGLPYGYT

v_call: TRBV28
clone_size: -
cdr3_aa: ASETPNTEAF

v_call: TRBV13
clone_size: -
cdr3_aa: ASSLGLWDGEAF